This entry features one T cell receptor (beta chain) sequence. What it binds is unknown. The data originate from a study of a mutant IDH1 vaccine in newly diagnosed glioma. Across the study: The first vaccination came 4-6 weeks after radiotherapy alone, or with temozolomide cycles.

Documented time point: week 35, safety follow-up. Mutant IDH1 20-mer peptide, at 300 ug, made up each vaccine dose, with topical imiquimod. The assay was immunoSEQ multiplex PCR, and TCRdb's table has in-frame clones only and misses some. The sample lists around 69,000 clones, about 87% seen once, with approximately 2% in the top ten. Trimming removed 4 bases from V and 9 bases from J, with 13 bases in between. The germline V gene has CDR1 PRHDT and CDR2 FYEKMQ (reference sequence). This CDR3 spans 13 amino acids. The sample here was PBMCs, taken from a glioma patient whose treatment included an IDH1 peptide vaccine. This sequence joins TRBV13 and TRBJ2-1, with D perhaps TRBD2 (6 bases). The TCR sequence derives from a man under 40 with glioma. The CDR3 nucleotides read TGTGCCAGCAGCTGGGACTCTGCCGGTGAGCAGTTCTTC. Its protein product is CASSWDSAGEQFF.